This T cell receptor beta chain emerged from a study of shared clonotypes between healthy human individuals. Data came from immunoSEQ multiplex PCR; TCRdb stores just in-frame clones and leaves some out. Among over 950,000 clones listed, about 72% were seen once. Healthy HIV-negative adults with no recent acute infections or vaccinations were recruited as donors. Study-wide points: Limitation of the genetic and exposure-history diversity represented came from the few donors. Deeper or shallower sequencing was expected to change how clonotypes are shared among donors.

This clone has a handful of counts. Its antigen is not identified. The clonotype comes from a man aged 18 to 29 in good health. Some clones in this sample may be carry-over from other donors' samples. Input material: memory CD4+ T cells from PBMCs. This sample's subset: CD45RA-negative fraction.

CDR3 region: CASGTHSDTEAFF. CDR3 in DNA: TGTGCCAGCGGAACACATTCTGACACTGAAGCTTTCTTT. The chain couples TRBV28 to TRBJ1-1, with D hard to call. This CDR3 spans 13 amino acids. Germline V gene lookup returns CDR1 MDHEN and CDR2 SYDVKM. Between the trimmed V and J ends, which lost 8 bases and 3 bases, there was a span of 13 bases. Full variable domain (outside the CDR3, taken from reference TRBV28 and TRBJ1-1): DVKVTQSSRYLVKRTGEKVFLECVQDMDHENMFWYRQDPGLGLRLIYFSYDVKMKEKGDIPEGYSVSREKKERFSLILESASTNQTSMYLCASGTHSDTEAFFGQGTRLTVV.